This paragraph reports one T cell receptor (beta chain). This clonotype was seen repeatedly, ten times or more. This clone's antigen is unknown. Base qualities were left out, and no much larger clone turns up one base away. The entry originates in a study of T cell repertoires in cytomegalovirus infection (dated by TCRdb to about 2019). For context, the study as a whole: Because public TCR beta signatures pointed to carriage of CMV infection together with the matching HLA type, the HLA type of each donor mattered for the analysis. Study-wide conclusions, independent of this receptor: In the ex vivo response, HLA-C-restricted CMV-specific TCR beta clonotypes were dominant, and in two of eight donors the single most frequent clonotype came from this HLA-C-restricted group. In both this cohort and an independent cohort of 350 to 400 donors, the cumulative frequency of public TCR beta family members distinguished carriers of CMV infection plus the relevant HLA type.

The instrument given in TCRdb is Illumina HiSeq 1500. TCRdb passed the public sequencing reads through fastp at Q25 and MiXCR, retaining productive beta sequences. CDR3 protein sequences are deduplicated, and each keeps its most common genes and DNA. The sample table lists roughly 630,000 distinct CDR3 sequences, roughly 26% of them with a count of one. The ten most abundant clones make up around 7.6% of the sample. Sequenced sample: CD8+ T cells from PBMCs. The receptor was derived from a human donor in good health (CMV status not recorded). Some clones in this sample may be carry-over from other donors' samples.

Here the CDR3 is given as CASSLGQGSTEAFF. The DNA reads as follows: TGTGCCAGCAGTTTAGGTCAGGGGAGCACTGAAGCTTTCTTT. The V gene is TRBV12-3 or TRBV12-4 and the J gene is TRBJ1-1, with TRBD1 tentatively as D gene (6 bases match). Trimming costs V 1 base and J 4 bases, and their ends lie 10 bases apart. The CDR3 covers 14 residues, taking in both the cysteine and the phenylalanine. CDR3 DNA only is kept here, 42 bases in frame from base 1.